The 19 T cell receptor beta chains listed next were all sequenced from one sample in a study of early T cells in non-severe SARS-CoV-2 infection. TCRdb fed the 5' RACE reads into MiXCR, producing one record per CDR3 protein. The sample has tens of thousands of distinct CDR3 sequences; approximately 6% are singletons. The source material was whole blood. The receptor set was obtained from an adult who was a healthcare worker with PCR-confirmed SARS-CoV-2 infection or an uninfected control (not recorded which).

This clonotype was seen at least ten times. This sequence joins TRBV7-6 and TRBJ2-7; no firm D call. The CDR3 runs 18 residues. Germline-derived CDR1 and CDR2 are SGHVS and FNYEAQ. V lost 2 bases, J lost 3 bases, and 23 bases lay in between. The CDR3 DNA sequence: TGTGCCAGCAGCTTAAGGGCAGGAAGCCCCCTCGCGAACTACGAGCAGTACTTC. Translated: CASSLRAGSPLANYEQYF.

This clonotype was seen at least ten times. The chain combines TRBV7-8 with TRBJ2-2; D not certain. Germline V CDR1 and CDR2: SGHVS, FQNEAQ. This CDR3 has 17 amino acids. With 5 bases removed from V and 4 bases from J, the gap between germline ends came to 20 bases. The CDR3 bases are TGTGCCAGCAGCCCCGAGTGGCTAGGGATGGGCACCGGGGAGCTGTTTTTT. Protein sequence: CASSPEWLGMGTGELFF. Based on the CDR3 plus reference TRBV7-8 and TRBJ2-2, the full variable domain is GAGVSQSPRYKVAKRGQDVALRCDPISGHVSLFWYQQALGQGPEFLTYFQNEAQLDKSGLPSDRFFAERPEGSVSTLKIQRTQQEDSAVYLCASSPEWLGMGTGELFFGEGSRLTVL.

Details on this clonotype: A clone one base away is much larger, so this may be a read error. This chain connects TRBV3-1 to TRBJ1-4; possibly TRBD1 for D (5 bases). Germline CDR1 is LGHDT and CDR2 is YNNKEL (reference sequence). CDR3 size: 15 residues. The CDR3 here is CDSSLGQGGYEKLFF. CDR3 sequence (DNA): TGTGACAGCAGCCTGGGGCAGGGAGGATATGAAAAACTGTTTTTT.

This clonotype was detected a few times. The chain recombines TRBV10-3 with TRBJ2-5, with TRBD2 as a possible D gene (5 bases). Germline CDR1 is ENHRY and CDR2 is SYGVKD. The length of the CDR3 is 16 residues. V was pared by 2 bases and J by 5 bases, with 18 bases between. The CDR3 sequence is CAISEPLTGILETQYF. The DNA for the CDR3 is TGTGCCATCAGTGAGCCCCTAACGGGAATTCTGGAGACCCAGTACTTC.

Many counts were recorded for this clonotype. The chain is built from TRBV4-1 and TRBJ1-2; no definite D call. V lost 0 bases and J lost 7, with 12 bases in between. Germline lookup yields CDR1 MGHRA and CDR2 YSYEKL. The CDR3 runs 14 residues. The CDR3, as DNA: TGCGCCAGCAGCCAAGAGCGGAGCGGATCTGGCTACACCTTC. Protein sequence: CASSQERSGSGYTF.

This clonotype was seen at least ten times. Here the CDR3 reads CASSRAPLGGTEAFF. The DNA for the CDR3 is TGCGCCAGCAGCCGGGCACCCTTGGGAGGGACTGAAGCTTTCTTT. The V and J genes are TRBV5-1 and TRBJ1-1; D is uncertain. The CDR3 spans 15 residues. V gave up 4 bases and J gave up 5 bases, with 18 bases separating them. CDR1 SGHRS and CDR2 YFSETQ come from the germline V gene.

This clonotype was seen ten or more times. V and J are TRBV11-2 and TRBJ2-2; D might be TRBD1 (6 bases). CDR3 length: 15 residues. Germline lookup yields CDR1 SGHAT and CDR2 FQNNGV. V lost 3 bases and J 4 bases, leaving 12 bases between the germline ends. In DNA form, the CDR3 reads TGTGCCAGCAGCTTCGGAGTAGGGGGCACCGGGGAGCTGTTTTTT. It is translated as CASSFGVGGTGELFF.

Ten or more counts support this clonotype. The V call is TRBV6-2 or TRBV6-3, the J call TRBJ1-2; 7 bases are shared with TRBD1. Germline V CDR1 and CDR2: MNHEY, SVGEGT. V was pared by 5 bases and J by 4 bases, with 10 bases of the junction left unmatched. This CDR3 is 15 amino acids long. The CDR3 DNA reads TGTGCCAGCAGTACTTGGGACAGTCTCTTCTATGGCTACACCTTC. Protein sequence: CASSTWDSLFYGYTF.

This clonotype came up many times. The chain links TRBV20-1 to TRBJ2-1; 8 bases align to TRBD2. J gave up 5 bases and V 0 bases, and 12 bases lay outside the gene matches. Per the germline V gene, CDR1 is DFQATT and CDR2 is SNEGSKA (reference sequence). This CDR3 is built from 17 residues. The CDR3 DNA reads TGCAGTGCTAGAGATTTAGAGACGGGGGGGCCCCACAATGAGCAGTTCTTC. It translates to CSARDLETGGPHNEQFF.

This clonotype appeared many times. The V and J genes are TRBV4-1 and TRBJ2-1; D not certain. The germline V gene encodes CDR1 MGHRA and CDR2 YSYEKL. The CDR3 runs 15 residues. V gave up 1 base and J gave up 0 bases, with 7 bases separating them. The CDR3 region has the DNA TGCGCCAGCAGCCAAGTGAGGAGCTCCTACAATGAGCAGTTCTTC. Translation gives CASSQVRSSYNEQFF.

The chain links TRBV29-1 to TRBJ2-7; D is unresolved. Germline CDR1 SQVTM, CDR2 ANQGSEA. V gave up 3 bases and J gave up 3 bases, with 3 bases separating them. The length of the CDR3 is 10 residues. CDR3 amino acids: CSVEDYEQYF. In DNA form, the CDR3 reads TGCAGCGTTGAGGACTACGAGCAGTACTTC.

This clonotype is medium-sized (0.01 to 0.1%) in the sample. The chain's CDR3 is CASSPGGRTEAFF. For the CDR3, the DNA is TGTGCCAGCAGCCCAGGGGGCAGGACTGAAGCTTTCTTT. The rearrangement uses TRBV7-3 and TRBJ1-1; 8 bases match TRBD1. The length of the CDR3 is 13 residues. CDR1 and CDR2 (germline): SGHTA, FQGTGA. V shed 5 bases, J shed 5 bases, and the junction held 4 bases outside the gene matches.

The sample holds many counts of this clonotype. V is TRBV4-3 and J is TRBJ1-5; D is uncertain. The CDR3 loop spans 13 amino acids. Germline V gene sequence: CDR1 LGHNA, CDR2 YSLEER. V dropped 2 bases and J dropped 6 bases, with 8 bases sitting between them. As DNA, the CDR3 is TGCGCCAGCAGCCAATTTTTGGGTCAGCCCCAGCATTTT. It translates to CASSQFLGQPQHF.

In its sample, this clonotype was seen many times. This CDR3 is CASSSYRAVIDEQYF. The CDR3 nucleotides are TGTGCCAGCAGCTCCTACAGGGCGGTAATCGACGAGCAGTACTTC. The chain couples TRBV7-3 to TRBJ2-7, with D perhaps matching TRBD1 (6 bases). The CDR3 extends over 15 amino acids. The V end lost 4 bases, the J end lost 5 bases, and 18 bases lay between the germline ends. In germline, CDR1 is SGHTA, CDR2 FQGTGA.

This clonotype was seen repeatedly, ten times or more. This chain connects TRBV12-5 to TRBJ2-1, with a tentative D call TRBD1 (6 bases). The length of the CDR3 is 16 residues. Deletions cut 1 base from V and 1 base from J, with 11 bases between. Per germline, CDR1 LGHNT and CDR2 FRNRAP. The CDR3 nucleotides are TGTGCTAGTGGTTTGGGCGCCGGGACATCCTACAATGAGCAGTTCTTC. Protein product: CASGLGAGTSYNEQFF.

This clonotype occurred many times. This chain connects TRBV14 to TRBJ2-1; 7 nucleotides align to TRBD2. Germline lookup yields CDR1 SGHDN and CDR2 FVKESK. The CDR3 spans 12 residues. V trimming: 4 bases; J trimming: 10 bases; junction bases outside the gene matches: 4. CDR3 sequence: CASSLLAGEQFF. Here the CDR3 DNA reads TGTGCCAGCAGCCTCTTAGCGGGCGAGCAGTTCTTC. Full variable domain (rest looked up from reference TRBV14 and TRBJ2-1): EAGVTQFPSHSVIEKGQTVTLRCDPISGHDNLYWYRRVMGKEIKFLLHFVKESKQDESGMPNNRFLAERTGGTYSTLKVQPAELEDSGVYFCASSLLAGEQFFGPGTRLTVL.

This sequence joins TRBV7-2 and TRBJ2-5, with TRBD2 as a possible D gene (6 bases). The CDR3 has 15 amino acids. Trimming took off 4 bases at V and 5 bases at J, with 17 bases between the two ends. Germline CDR1 SGHTA, CDR2 FQGNSA. The chain's CDR3 is CASSSPGVSKETQYF. The CDR3 DNA reads TGTGCCAGCAGCTCCCCGGGAGTCAGTAAGGAGACCCAGTACTTC.

For this clonotype: This may be a read error, as it is one base from a much larger clone. The chain links TRBV9 to TRBJ1-3; the D gene is possibly TRBD1 (6 bases). V was cut by 0 bases and J by 0 bases, with 10 bases left in between. CDR1 is SGDLS, CDR2 YYNGEE, per germline. This CDR3 is built from 16 residues. This chain's CDR3 is CASSVEDSLSGNTIYF. CDR3 nucleotides: TGTGCCAGCAGCGTAGAGGACAGCCTCTCTGGAAACACCATATATTTT.

On this clonotype: Given a much more abundant clone one base away, this may be a read error. V is TRBV7-9 and J is TRBJ2-2, with no clear D. The CDR3 has 15 residues. Germline V gives CDR1 SEHNR, CDR2 FQNEAQ (reference sequence). The germline V and J ends were trimmed by 10 bases and 0 bases, with 15 bases remaining between them. The chain's CDR3 is CATPRRKTNTGELFF. The CDR3 DNA sequence: TGTGCCACACCGAGACGAAAAACGAACACCGGGGAGCTGTTTTTT. The variable domain in full, with the rest retrieved from reference TRBV7-9 and TRBJ2-2, is DTGVSQNPRHKITKRGQNVTFRCDPISEHNRLYWYRQTLGQGPEFLTYFQNEAQLEKSRLLSDRFSAERPKGSFSTLEIQRTEQGDSAMYLCATPRRKTNTGELFFGEGSRLTVL.